The T cell receptor beta chain under discussion was sequenced for a study of blood T cell repertoires in COVID-19. Study-wide background: The United States, Italy and Spain were the sources of the acute and convalescent COVID-19 samples. T cells, B-cell-depleted T cells, or PBMCs provided the cDNA or gDNA that served as material.

Trimming removed 7 bases at V and 7 bases at J, with 11 bases between. CDR1 and CDR2 (germline): LNHDA, SQIVND (reference sequence). The CDR3 has 12 residues. Authors' analysis steps: Estimates of nucleated cell counts were drawn from the amplification of reference gene primers. Assay: immunoSEQ multiplex PCR; the TCRdb copy retains only in-frame clones and omits some. V and J calls and clone size are given by that table; D and trimming were obtained from the DNA. The sample lists a few hundred thousand clones; more than 80% were seen once. This chain links TRBV19 with TRBJ1-3; D gene uncertain. The TCR was taken from a man aged 18 to 30 who had recovered from COVID-19. The specimen was peripheral blood. The CDR3 region is CASKNQANTIYF. For the CDR3, the DNA is TGTGCCAGTAAAAATCAGGCGAACACCATATATTTT.